This is a list of T cell receptor beta chains from one sample in a study of OX40 agonist ivuxolimab in advanced cancers. Measured with immunoSEQ multiplex PCR; TCRdb has only the in-frame clones, and not every one. The sample shows some 95,000 clones, 70% to 90% of them seen only once. The sample here was CD4+ or CD8+ T cells sorted from blood, taken in a trial of the OX40 agonist ivuxolimab. The receptors originated from an adult with an advanced solid tumor such as melanoma, head and neck, liver or kidney cancer. The CDR3 runs from the conserved cysteine through the conserved F or W. The D gene is left open where the match is weak. Clone size is shown for a subset of rows, as once, few, many or a class of expanded clone.

clone size: once; J gene: TRBJ1-2; V gene: TRBV21-1; D gene: -; CDR3 DNA: TGTGCCAGCAGCAAAGGGGGCTCACAGGGGTCGGATGGCTACACCTTC; CDR3 protein: CASSKGGSQGSDGYTF
clone size: -; J gene: TRBJ1-3; V gene: TRBV30; D gene: -; CDR3 DNA: TGTGCCTGGAGTGTACATATAGGTTGGTCTGGAAACACCATATATTTT; CDR3 protein: CAWSVHIGWSGNTIYF
clone size: -; J gene: TRBJ2-2; V gene: TRBV6-4; D gene: -; CDR3 DNA: TGTGCCAGCAGTGACGAGCCTTATGGCGGGGAGCTGTTTTTT; CDR3 protein: CASSDEPYGGELFF
clone size: -; J gene: TRBJ2-3; V gene: TRBV30; D gene: -; CDR3 DNA: TGTGCCCAAGGATTGGGGGGCCTCTCCACAGATACGCAGTATTTT; CDR3 protein: CAQGLGGLSTDTQYF
clone size: -; J gene: TRBJ2-1; V gene: TRBV29-1; D gene: -; CDR3 DNA: TGCAGCTATACAGACCTTATCCGGATAAATGAGCAGTTCTTC; CDR3 protein: CSYTDLIRINEQFF
clone size: -; J gene: TRBJ1-6; V gene: TRBV18; D gene: -; CDR3 DNA: TGTGCCAGCTCACCCACAGGGCCCTCACCCCTCCACTTT; CDR3 protein: CASSPTGPSPLHF
clone size: -; J gene: TRBJ2-3; V gene: TRBV12-1; D gene: -; CDR3 DNA: TGTGCCAGCAGCCTGGGACTTGCTAGCACAGATACGCAGTATTTT; CDR3 protein: CASSLGLASTDTQYF
clone size: -; J gene: TRBJ2-5; V gene: TRBV7-9; D gene: -; CDR3 DNA: TGTGCCAGCAGCTTAGCGATGGAAGGGGGGGAGACCCAGTACTTC; CDR3 protein: CASSLAMEGGETQYF
clone size: -; J gene: TRBJ1-2; V gene: TRBV7-9; D gene: -; CDR3 DNA: TGTGCCAGCAGCTTAGGGGGGACATATGGCTACACCTTC; CDR3 protein: CASSLGGTYGYTF
clone size: once; J gene: TRBJ2-1; V gene: TRBV5-6; D gene: -; CDR3 DNA: TGTGCCAGCAGCTTCAGACCCGAGGGTGAGCAGTTCTTC; CDR3 protein: CASSFRPEGEQFF
clone size: -; J gene: TRBJ2-2; V gene: TRBV5-5; D gene: -; CDR3 DNA: TGTGCCAGCAGCTTGAAGGTTTACGAATTCACCGGGGAGCTGTTTTTT; CDR3 protein: CASSLKVYEFTGELFF
clone size: -; J gene: TRBJ2-7; V gene: TRBV7-9; D gene: -; CDR3 DNA: TGTGCCAGCAGCTTCAACGGACTCTCCTACGAGCAGTACTTC; CDR3 protein: CASSFNGLSYEQYF
clone size: -; J gene: TRBJ2-1; V gene: TRBV29-1; D gene: TRBD2; CDR3 DNA: TGCAGCGCCAGGACTAGCCGCCACAATGAGCAGTTCTTC; CDR3 protein: CSARTSRHNEQFF
clone size: -; J gene: TRBJ2-4; V gene: TRBV27; D gene: -; CDR3 DNA: TGTGCCAGCAGTTTTGGGGGTACGGCCAAAAACATTCAGTACTTC; CDR3 protein: CASSFGGTAKNIQYF
clone size: -; J gene: TRBJ1-2; V gene: TRBV28; D gene: TRBD1; CDR3 DNA: TGTGCCAGCAGTCCCTACTATTCACAGGGGGCGCGAATTGGGTACACCTTC; CDR3 protein: CASSPYYSQGARIGYTF
clone size: few; J gene: TRBJ1-5; V gene: TRBV7-9; D gene: -; CDR3 DNA: TGTGCCAGCAGCGTCTCAGGGGTGGGTCAGCCCCAGCATTTT; CDR3 protein: CASSVSGVGQPQHF
clone size: -; J gene: TRBJ2-5; V gene: TRBV27; D gene: -; CDR3 DNA: TGTGCCAGCAGTTTAGGGTCGGGGCCCCAAGAGACCCAGTACTTC; CDR3 protein: CASSLGSGPQETQYF
clone size: -; J gene: TRBJ1-5; V gene: TRBV19; D gene: -; CDR3 DNA: TGTGCCAGTAGTTTGGTGGCAAGCAATCAGCCCCAGCATTTT; CDR3 protein: CASSLVASNQPQHF
clone size: -; J gene: TRBJ1-1; V gene: TRBV11-1; D gene: -; CDR3 DNA: TGTGCCAGCAGCTCCGGGACGAACACTGAAGCTTTCTTT; CDR3 protein: CASSSGTNTEAFF
clone size: -; J gene: TRBJ2-3; V gene: TRBV7-8; D gene: TRBD1; CDR3 DNA: TGTGCCAGCAGCTTTGTCGAGGACAGGGCCACCGTGTATTTT; CDR3 protein: CASSFVEDRATVYF
clone size: -; J gene: TRBJ2-3; V gene: TRBV5-6; D gene: -; CDR3 DNA: TGTGCCAGCAGCATCGGACAAGTTCAGCAGTATTTT; CDR3 protein: CASSIGQVQQYF
clone size: once; J gene: TRBJ2-1; V gene: TRBV7-9; D gene: -; CDR3 DNA: TGTGCCAGCAGCTTGGGGCTAGCGCCAAACAATGAGCAGTTCTTC; CDR3 protein: CASSLGLAPNNEQFF
clone size: -; J gene: TRBJ2-5; V gene: TRBV20-1; D gene: -; CDR3 DNA: TGCAGTGCTAGGGCGCACGGGACCCAGTACTTC; CDR3 protein: CSARAHGTQYF
clone size: -; J gene: TRBJ2-2; V gene: TRBV5-4; D gene: -; CDR3 DNA: TGTGCCAGCAGCTTGAAGGGTTACACCGGGGAGCTGTTTTTT; CDR3 protein: CASSLKGYTGELFF
clone size: -; J gene: TRBJ1-3; V gene: TRBV30; D gene: -; CDR3 DNA: TGTGCCTCGCTCTCTGGAAACACCATATATTTT; CDR3 protein: CASLSGNTIYF